The text below deals with one T cell receptor beta chain. The sample belongs to a study of response to subunit inactivated influenza vaccine. The CDR3 is 17 amino acids. J gave up 0 bases and V 5 bases, and 6 bases lay outside the gene matches. The V gene's germline CDR1 is SGHTA and CDR2 FQGNSA. MiXCR, applied by TCRdb to the RT-PCR reads, yields one record per CDR3 protein. The sample consists of roughly 550,000 distinct CDR3 sequences, under 25% of them appearing once. These data were likewise used in another study, on T cells expressing NK-cell markers. That paper states: Libraries used 5'RACE template switching adding universal primer site and UMIs. Sequencing covered eight donors, seven HCMV-seropositive and one seronegative.

This TCR came from a middle-aged man who received an inactivated influenza vaccine. The chain is built from TRBV7-2 and TRBJ2-1, with 11 bases fitting TRBD2. This sample comprised CD4+ T cells sorted from PBMCs, obtained 11 to 12 days after vaccination. The CDR3 here is CASSRGLAVSSYNEQFF. CDR3 sequence (DNA): TGTGCCAGCAGCAGGGGACTAGCGGTGAGCTCCTACAATGAGCAGTTCTTC.